A selection of T cell receptor beta chains follows, all from one sample in a study of blood T cell repertoires in COVID-19. Generated by immunoSEQ multiplex PCR, the TCRdb table keeps only in-frame clones and is missing some. Here the sample spans fewer than 400,000 clones, about 92% being singletons. Source material: PBMCs or T cells enriched from blood (not recorded which). These receptors came from a woman aged 25 to 39 who had recovered from COVID-19. CDR3s include the opening cysteine and the closing phenylalanine or tryptophan. D genes are given only for firm matches. Rows give clone size only sometimes, using once, few, many, or a class for an expanded clone.

v_call,clone_size,j_call,d_call,cdr3_nt,cdr3_aa
TRBV29-1,NA,TRBJ2-1,TRBD1,TGCAGCGTCGGGGACAGGGATTACAATGAGCAGTTCTTC,CSVGDRDYNEQFF
TRBV11-2,NA,TRBJ2-2,NA,TGTGCCAGCAGCTTAGTAATACTCGGCAGGGCCGCCAGGGAGCTGTTTTTT,CASSLVILGRAARELFF
TRBV9,NA,TRBJ2-5,NA,TGTGCCAGCGGTGGAGCACAAGAGACCCAGTACTTC,CASGGAQETQYF
TRBV9,NA,TRBJ2-6,NA,TGTGCCAGCAGCCCCCCTATGCGGGCAGGGGGGATCTCTGGGGCCAACGTCCTGACTTTC,CASSPPMRAGGISGANVLTF
TRBV7-9,NA,TRBJ1-2,NA,TGTGCCAGCAGCCCGGACAGAGACTATGGCTACACCTTC,CASSPDRDYGYTF
TRBV5-4,NA,TRBJ1-2,NA,TGTGCCAGCAGCTTCAGGGGAAACGATTATGGCTACACCTTC,CASSFRGNDYGYTF
TRBV6-2/TRBV6-3,few,TRBJ2-3,NA,TGTGCCAGCAGTACACCACTCGGTAGCGAGGGCACAGATACGCAGTATTTT,CASSTPLGSEGTDTQYF
TRBV27,NA,TRBJ1-6,TRBD1,TGTGCCAGCAAACCGGGACAGGGGGCATCAATTCAGTGGTCTCCCCTCCACTTT,CASKPGQGASIQWSPLHF
TRBV6-4,NA,TRBJ2-2,TRBD2,TGTGCCACAACTAGCGGGAGGCCACGTAACTCCGGGGAGCTGTTTTTT,CATTSGRPRNSGELFF
TRBV5-1,NA,TRBJ2-2,NA,TGCGCCAGCAGCGCGGACAGGGAGGGCGGGGAGCTGTTTTTT,CASSADREGGELFF
TRBV21-1,NA,TRBJ1-1,NA,TGTGCCAGCAATCAGGGCAGATCGAACACTGAAGCTTTCTTT,CASNQGRSNTEAFF
TRBV19,NA,TRBJ2-7,TRBD1,TGTGCCAGTAGTTTTCCGGGACAGGGCTACGAGCAGTACTTC,CASSFPGQGYEQYF
TRBV7-9,NA,TRBJ1-1,TRBD1,TGTGCCAGCAGCTTCGGGACAGGGGGCACTGAAGCTTTCTTT,CASSFGTGGTEAFF
TRBV2,NA,TRBJ1-2,TRBD1,TGTGCCAGCAGTGAACGAGGGCAGGGGGGCTATGGCTACACCTTC,CASSERGQGGYGYTF
TRBV4-3,NA,TRBJ1-2,NA,TGCGCCAGCAGCCAAGATATGCGGGCCCCGAATGGCTACACCTTC,CASSQDMRAPNGYTF
TRBV7-2,NA,TRBJ2-2,TRBD2,TGTGCCAGCAGCCAGCGAGGAGCGGGGGGGACCGGGGAGCTGTTTTTT,CASSQRGAGGTGELFF
TRBV4-1,NA,TRBJ2-1,NA,TGCGCCAGCAGCCGATCCGGGGGACCCCGGTTCTTC,CASSRSGGPRFF
TRBV5-1,NA,TRBJ1-1,TRBD1,TGCGCCAGCAGCCAATGGCAGGGGGCCACTGAAGCTTTCTTT,CASSQWQGATEAFF
TRBV4-2,NA,TRBJ2-5,TRBD1,TGTGCCAGCAGCCACGTTCTAAAGGGACAGAGAGTAGAGACCCAGTACTTC,CASSHVLKGQRVETQYF
TRBV7-2,NA,TRBJ2-2,NA,TGTGCCAGCAGCTTAACGGCCAGGGGAAGGTACACCGGGGAGCTGTTTTTT,CASSLTARGRYTGELFF
TRBV27,once,TRBJ2-7,TRBD1,TGTGCCAGCAGTCCCGGGACAGGGCCCTACGAGCAGTACTTC,CASSPGTGPYEQYF
TRBV7-8,NA,TRBJ2-1,NA,TGTGCCAGCAGCAGGGGCAGAGTCTTTGAGCAGTTCTTC,CASSRGRVFEQFF
TRBV5-4,NA,TRBJ2-2,NA,TGTGCCAGCAGCTCGTGGGACTCCACCGGGGAGCTGTTTTTT,CASSSWDSTGELFF
TRBV5-1,NA,TRBJ2-7,NA,TGCGCCAGCGGCACACGGGACACCGCCTACGAGCAGTACTTC,CASGTRDTAYEQYF
TRBV6-2/TRBV6-3,once,TRBJ2-7,TRBD2,TGTGCCAGCAGTTACACCGTCGGGAGCGGGAGGGCCCTCGAGCAGTACTTC,CASSYTVGSGRALEQYF
TRBV4-2,NA,TRBJ2-7,NA,TGTGCCAGCAGCCAAGATCGGGTGGGAGCCGAGCAGTACTTC,CASSQDRVGAEQYF
TRBV19,NA,TRBJ1-1,TRBD1,TGTGCCAGTAGTATCGCGACAGGGGAAGCTTTCTTT,CASSIATGEAFF
TRBV15,NA,TRBJ2-2,TRBD2,TGTGCCACCAGCAGAAGGTCGGGACTAGCGCACACCGGGGAGCTGTTTTTT,CATSRRSGLAHTGELFF
TRBV3-1/TRBV3-2,NA,TRBJ2-7,NA,TGTGCCAGCAGCCAAGATCCGGGCAGGGCCTACGAGCAGTACTTC,CASSQDPGRAYEQYF
TRBV2,NA,TRBJ2-5,TRBD1,TGTGCCAGCAGTTCGGACAGGTCCAACCTGTGGACCCAGTACTTC,CASSSDRSNLWTQYF
TRBV28,NA,TRBJ1-1,NA,TGTGCCAGCAGTTTCGGGGGAAGCATGAACACTGAAGCTTTCTTT,CASSFGGSMNTEAFF